This passage covers 29 T cell receptor beta chains from one sample sequenced in a study of T-cell reconstitution after alpha-beta-depleted transplantation in children. The library targeted TCRbeta and was prepared with unique molecular identifiers. TCRdb analysed the PCR reads with MiXCR anew, one entry per CDR3 protein. The sample includes around 500,000 distinct CDR3 sequences, 23% of them seen just once. The sample consisted of PBMCs, mostly from graft donor cells, taken 360 days after TCRalphabeta/CD19-depleted stem cell transplant. These receptors all come from a boy in the first two years of life who had a stem cell transplant for acute myeloid leukemia, so the T cells may come from the graft donor.

V gene TRBV6-5 combines with J gene TRBJ2-5; TRBD1 or TRBD2 may be the D gene (5 bases each). Germline V gene data show CDR1 as MNHEY and CDR2 as SVGAGI. V dropped 2 bases and J dropped 5 bases, with 15 bases sitting between them. This CDR3 comprises 15 residues. In nucleotides, the CDR3 is TGTGCCAGCAGTTACCTGCCTTGGGGGTTGGAGACCCAGTACTTC. The encoded protein is CASSYLPWGLETQYF.

This clonotype was detected many times. The chain has TRBV5-1 and TRBJ2-1; 12 bases line up with TRBD2. Germline CDR1 is SGHRS and CDR2 is YFSETQ. The length of the CDR3 is 15 residues. J gave up 6 bases and V 3 bases, and 4 bases lay outside the gene matches. CDR3 sequence reads: CASSSTSGGTNEQFF. The CDR3 nucleotides are TGCGCCAGCAGCTCCACTAGCGGGGGGACCAATGAGCAGTTCTTC.

This clonotype showed up many times. This chain's CDR3 is CASSYQRLRDVSLGETQYF. The CDR3 coding sequence is TGTGCCAGCAGTTATCAACGACTCCGGGACGTATCTTTAGGGGAGACCCAGTACTTC. The chain combines TRBV6-5 with TRBJ2-5, with D perhaps given as TRBD1 or TRBD2 (5 bases each). From germline, CDR1 is MNHEY and CDR2 SVGAGI. The CDR3 is 19 amino acids. The V and J ends lost 3 bases and 5 bases respectively, with 28 bases between them.

At least ten counts were recorded for this clonotype. This sequence joins TRBV29-1 and TRBJ2-5; unclear D gene. V was pared by 6 bases and J by 5 bases, with 16 bases between. Germline loops: CDR1 SQVTM, CDR2 ANQGSEA. The CDR3 runs 13 residues. This CDR3 is CSVEQTKLETQYF. In nucleotides, the CDR3 is TGCAGCGTAGAACAGACAAAGCTGGAGACCCAGTACTTC.

In this sample, this clonotype turned up many times. The chain combines TRBV3-1 with TRBJ1-6; maybe TRBD1 (5 bases). The CDR3 is 12 amino acids. Germline-derived CDR1 and CDR2 are LGHDT and YNNKEL (reference sequence). V was pared by 8 bases and J by 9 bases, with 11 bases between. The CDR3 loop reads CASGGLGSPLHF. The CDR3 nucleotides read TGTGCCAGCGGGGGATTGGGTTCACCCCTCCACTTT.

Ten or more counts support this clonotype. This chain connects TRBV29-1 to TRBJ2-7; TRBD2 agrees at 8 bases. V lost 0 bases and J lost 4; bases outside the gene matches: 8. Germline assignment: CDR1 SQVTM and CDR2 ANQGSEA. The CDR3 has 15 residues. CDR3 sequence reads: CSVEDPTSGPYEQYF. The CDR3 bases are TGCAGCGTTGAAGACCCTACTAGCGGCCCTTACGAGCAGTACTTC.

This clonotype was seen ten or more times. The J gene is TRBJ2-6, the V gene TRBV20-1; D is undetermined. Germline V gene data show CDR1 as DFQATT and CDR2 as SNEGSKA (reference sequence). V gave up 4 bases and J gave up 0 bases, with 1 base separating them. The CDR3 has 12 amino acids. The CDR3 reads CSANSGANVLTF. The CDR3 DNA reads as TGCAGTGCTAACTCTGGGGCCAACGTCCTGACTTTC.

This clonotype was seen repeatedly, ten times or more. V and J are TRBV6-6 and TRBJ2-7; D uncertain. This CDR3 comprises 11 residues. CDR1 is MNHNY, CDR2 SVGAGI, per germline (reference sequence). Trimming removed 5 bases from V and 3 bases from J, with 5 bases in between. The CDR3 sequence is CASSVHYEQYF. The CDR3 nucleotides are TGTGCCAGCAGTGTTCACTACGAGCAGTACTTC.

This clonotype showed up just a few times. A junction boundary mismatches the germline segment, possibly from a read error. This chain connects TRBV6-1 to TRBJ2-1; the match to TRBD1 covers 7 bases. From germline, CDR1 is MNHNS and CDR2 SASEGT. The CDR3 contains 13 residues. The CDR3 nucleotides are TGTGCCAGCAGTCGATTTAAGGGGGCTGTTAAGCTCTTC. Its protein is CASSRFKGAVKLF.

The rearrangement links TRBV6-6 to TRBJ2-2; TRBD2 is a possible D gene (6 bases). Trimming removed 2 bases from V and 8 bases from J, with 9 bases in between. CDR1 is MNHNY, CDR2 SVGAGI, per germline (reference sequence). The CDR3 is 13 residues long. CDR3 region: CASSYPLAGELFF. The CDR3, as DNA: TGTGCCAGCAGTTACCCACTAGCAGGGGAGCTGTTTTTT.

This sequence joins TRBV6-2 or TRBV6-3 and TRBJ1-2; D not certain. The germline gives CDR1 MNHEY, CDR2 SVGEGT. The CDR3 has 15 amino acids. The ends were cut back, 0 bases at V and 4 bases at J, with 12 bases in the middle. Here the CDR3 reads CASSYSAQEPYGYTF. DNA for the CDR3: TGTGCCAGCAGTTACTCTGCTCAGGAACCCTATGGCTACACCTTC.

The rearrangement links TRBV12-3 or TRBV12-4 to TRBJ1-1; no firm D call. V lost 1 base, J lost 4 bases, and 7 bases lay in between. There are 13 residues in the CDR3. The CDR3 DNA is TGTGCCAGCAGTTTAGGGGTCGCCACTGAAGCTTTCTTT. Protein sequence: CASSLGVATEAFF.

The chain employs TRBV6-1 and TRBJ2-1; D possibly corresponds to TRBD2 (6 bases). The CDR3 runs to 14 residues. V lost 5 bases and J lost 2, with 10 bases in between. Germline CDR1 MNHNS, CDR2 SASEGT. The CDR3 bases are TGTGCCAGCAGTCGAGGCGGGACCTACAATGAGCAGTTCTTC. As protein: CASSRGGTYNEQFF.

This clonotype was seen a single time. The J gene is TRBJ2-7, the V gene TRBV7-8; D is perhaps TRBD2 (7 bases). With 1 base removed from V and 1 base from J, the gap between germline ends came to 14 bases. Germline V gene lookup returns CDR1 SGHVS and CDR2 FQNEAQ. This CDR3 has 16 amino acids. CDR3 DNA sequence: TGTGCCAGCAGCTTAGGAGGGGGGGGTTTTTCCTACGAGCAGTACGTC. Its translation is CASSLGGGGFSYEQYV.

This sequence joins TRBV25-1 and TRBJ1-2; D ambiguous. The CDR3 runs 14 residues. Trimming left V 1 base short and J 7 bases short, with 13 bases between. The germline gives CDR1 MGHDK, CDR2 SYGVNS. As DNA, the CDR3 is TGTGCCAGCAGTGAATCTTTTCATAGCTCTGGCTACACCTTC. Translation: CASSESFHSSGYTF.

This clonotype was seen a handful of times. This sequence joins TRBV5-8 and TRBJ2-7; tentatively, D is TRBD2 (6 bases). Germline lookup yields CDR1 SGHTS and CDR2 YDEGEE. The CDR3 contains 12 residues. V shed 3 bases and J shed 4 bases, with 8 bases lying between them. Here the CDR3 reads CASSYGGYEQYV. The CDR3 DNA reads TGTGCCAGCAGCTATGGGGGGTACGAGCAGTACGTC.

There are many counts of this clonotype. This chain connects TRBV7-2 to TRBJ2-3; D is uncertain. V shed 5 bases and J shed 2 bases, with 11 bases lying between them. Germline assignment: CDR1 SGHTA and CDR2 FQGNSA. The CDR3 has 14 residues. The CDR3 region has the DNA TGTGCCAGCAGCCTCGCCCGCAACACAGATACGCAGTATTTT. Amino acid sequence: CASSLARNTDTQYF.

The J gene is TRBJ1-4, the V gene TRBV15, with D maybe TRBD1 (5 bases). The V end was cut by 3 bases, the J end by 8 bases, with 10 bases between. This CDR3 region has 13 residues. Per germline, CDR1 LNHNV and CDR2 YYDKDF (reference sequence). The CDR3 reads CATSRGPTEKLFF. The CDR3 DNA reads TGTGCCACCAGCAGGGGACCGACCGAAAAACTGTTTTTT. Looking up the rest from reference TRBV15 and TRBJ1-4 gives the full variable domain: DAMVIQNPRYQVTQFGKPVTLSCSQTLNHNVMYWYQQKSSQAPKLLFHYYDKDFNNEADTPDNFQSRRPNTSFCFLDIRSPGLGDTAMYLCATSRGPTEKLFFGSGTQLSVL.

This sequence joins TRBV19 and TRBJ2-1; no firm D call. Germline V gene lookup returns CDR1 LNHDA and CDR2 SQIVND (reference sequence). V was trimmed by 7 bases and J by 4 bases, leaving 11 bases between them. This CDR3 contains 13 residues. The DNA of the CDR3 is TGTGCCAGTACACCGGGCTTTTACAATGAGCAGTTCTTC. This encodes CASTPGFYNEQFF.

The chain has TRBV28 and TRBJ2-1, with 8 bases lining up with TRBD2. The CDR3 has 15 amino acids. Germline trimming cut 2 bases from V and 6 bases from J; bases unmatched to any gene: 6. CDR1 is MDHEN, CDR2 SYDVKM, per germline. CDR3 region: CASSLEGLVSNEQFF. CDR3 bases: TGTGCCAGCAGTTTAGAGGGACTAGTCTCCAATGAGCAGTTCTTC. Full variable domain (rest looked up from reference TRBV28 and TRBJ2-1): DVKVTQSSRYLVKRTGEKVFLECVQDMDHENMFWYRQDPGLGLRLIYFSYDVKMKEKGDIPEGYSVSREKKERFSLILESASTNQTSMYLCASSLEGLVSNEQFFGPGTRLTVL.

This clonotype was counted at least ten times. The rearrangement joins TRBV7-9 to TRBJ2-2; possibly TRBD1 or TRBD2 for D (5 bases each). CDR3 length: 16 residues. V was pared by 2 bases and J by 1 base, with 11 bases between. CDR1 and CDR2 (germline): SEHNR, FQNEAQ (reference sequence). The CDR3: CASSLMGPLNTGELFF. CDR3 nucleotide sequence: TGTGCCAGCAGCTTAATGGGACCTCTGAACACCGGGGAGCTGTTTTTT.

This clonotype was observed at least ten times. The chain couples TRBV24-1 to TRBJ2-7; 8 bases map to TRBD1. The V gene's germline CDR1 is KGHDR and CDR2 SFDVKD. The CDR3 contains 15 residues. The trim removed 3 bases at V and 4 bases at J, leaving 7 bases unmatched. The CDR3 is CATSDVSGGRYEQYF. The CDR3 nucleotides read TGTGCCACCAGTGATGTTTCAGGGGGCCGGTACGAGCAGTACTTC.

The chain links TRBV28 to TRBJ2-1, with 8 bases fitting TRBD1. The ends lost 1 base at V and 5 bases at J; junction bases unmatched: 4. Germline CDR1 MDHEN, CDR2 SYDVKM. The CDR3 consists of 15 residues. CDR3 bases: TGTGCCAGCAGTTTATCAGGGGGCCCAGACAATGAGCAGTTCTTC. Translated, it gives CASSLSGGPDNEQFF.

The V call is TRBV12-3 or TRBV12-4, the J call TRBJ2-2; TRBD2 agrees at 9 bases. This CDR3 is built from 14 residues. V shed 10 bases, J shed 0 bases, and the junction held 3 bases outside the gene matches. The CDR3 nucleotides are TGTGCCACGACTAGCGGCCCGAACACCGGGGAGCTGTTTTTT. As protein: CATTSGPNTGELFF.

This clonotype was seen more than once but under ten times. The gene calls are TRBV29-1 and TRBJ2-3; 14 bases are shared with TRBD2. This CDR3 comprises 15 residues. The trim removed 6 bases at V and 6 bases at J, leaving 8 bases unmatched. Germline-derived CDR1 and CDR2 are SQVTM and ANQGSEA. CDR3 nucleotide sequence: TGCAGCGTATCCCGACTAGCGGGGGGGCAGGATACGCAGTATTTT. It specifies CSVSRLAGGQDTQYF.

This clonotype has at least ten counts. This chain connects TRBV6-6 to TRBJ1-2; 8 bases are shared with TRBD1. Trimming took 6 bases from V and 7 from J; bases not matched to a gene: 4. Germline V gives CDR1 MNHNY, CDR2 SVGAGI (reference sequence). This CDR3 spans 12 amino acids. The CDR3 here is CASSGTGGGYTF. The CDR3 region has the DNA TGTGCCAGCAGCGGAACAGGGGGTGGCTACACCTTC.

The chain couples TRBV20-1 to TRBJ2-3; perhaps TRBD2 as D (5 bases). Germline values: CDR1 DFQATT, CDR2 SNEGSKA (reference sequence). The germline V and J ends were trimmed by 5 bases and 7 bases, with 10 bases remaining between them. This CDR3 comprises 11 residues. CDR3 sequence: CSAFYGNTQYF. CDR3 nucleotides: TGCAGTGCTTTCTACGGGAATACGCAGTATTTT.

The chain employs TRBV20-1 and TRBJ2-3; 12 bases line up with TRBD2. CDR3 length: 19 amino acids. CDR1 and CDR2 (germline): DFQATT, SNEGSKA (reference sequence). V lost 4 bases, J lost 2 bases, and 16 bases stayed unmatched. The CDR3 coding sequence is TGCAGTGCTACTTCCATGGGCGCTAGCGGGGGGGGAAACACAGATACGCAGTATTTT. Its protein is CSATSMGASGGGNTDTQYF.

This clonotype has at least ten counts. The chain employs TRBV11-1 and TRBJ2-2; 11 bases are a match to TRBD2. This CDR3 is 18 amino acids long. Per the germline V gene, CDR1 is SGHAT and CDR2 is FQDESV (reference sequence). Trimming removed 4 bases from V and 1 base from J; junction bases left unmatched: 8. This CDR3 is CASSSLAGGLVNTGELFF. The CDR3 coding sequence is TGTGCCAGCAGCTCTCTAGCGGGGGGCCTCGTGAACACCGGGGAGCTGTTTTTT.